A selection of T cell receptor beta chains follows, all from one sample in a study of glioma-infiltrating T cells. MiXCR, applied by TCRdb to the multiplex PCR reads, yields one record per CDR3 protein. This sample has roughly 100,000 distinct CDR3 sequences, with about 28% found just once. Sequencing was performed on glioma tissue, nonneoplastic brain tissue, or PBMCs (not recorded which). The receptors here all came from a human donor with low-grade glioma or glioblastoma, undergoing nonglioma brain surgery, or in good health (not recorded which). The CDR3 runs from the conserved cysteine through the conserved F or W. A D gene is named only where the DNA matches it firmly. Clone size, where shown, is once, few, many, or a class for clones that have expanded.

size: -
V: TRBV7-9
D: TRBD1
J: TRBJ2-2
CDR3: CASSLTGDNTGELFF
DNA: TGTGCCAGCAGCTTGACAGGGGACAACACCGGGGAGCTGTTTTTT

size: many
V: TRBV6-1
D: -
J: TRBJ2-1
CDR3: CASRQKAQSNEQFF
DNA: TGTGCCAGCAGACAAAAGGCGCAATCGAATGAGCAGTTCTTC

size: many
V: TRBV7-2
D: TRBD1
J: TRBJ1-1
CDR3: CASSYDRATEAFF
DNA: TGTGCCAGCAGTTATGACAGGGCTACTGAAGCTTTCTTT

size: -
V: TRBV20-1
D: TRBD1
J: TRBJ1-1
CDR3: CSTEGQLNAEALF
DNA: TGCAGTACGGAGGGACAGCTGAACGCTGAAGCTCTCTTT

size: -
V: TRBV12-3/TRBV12-4
D: TRBD2
J: TRBJ2-3
CDR3: CASSLGLAAYTDTKYF
DNA: TGTGCCAGCAGTTTAGGACTAGCGGCTTACACAGATACGAAGTATTTT

size: -
V: TRBV3-1
D: TRBD2
J: TRBJ2-7
CDR3: CASSPLAGGTAGTQYF
DNA: TGTGCCAGCAGCCCCCTAGCGGGGGGGACAGCAGGTACGCAGTACTTC

size: -
V: TRBV27
D: -
J: TRBJ2-1
CDR3: CATLRSASEGKEKFF
DNA: TGTGCCACCCTTCGTTCGGCTAGCGAAGGGAAAGAGAAGTTCTTC

size: -
V: TRBV7-9
D: -
J: TRBJ2-3
CDR3: CASSGWEITDTQYF
DNA: TGTGCCAGCAGCGGCTGGGAGATCACAGATACGCAGTATTTT

size: -
V: TRBV4-1
D: -
J: TRBJ2-1
CDR3: CASSQPVVTGRGSNEQFF
DNA: TGCGCCAGCAGCCAGCCTGTGGTGACAGGGCGGGGATCCAATGAGCAGTTCTTC

size: many
V: TRBV7-9
D: -
J: TRBJ1-3
CDR3: CASSLLGNTIYF
DNA: TGTGCCAGCAGCTTATTAGGAAACACCATATATTTT

size: -
V: TRBV3-1
D: TRBD2
J: TRBJ2-5
CDR3: CASSSGLAGAETQYF
DNA: TGTGCCAGCAGCTCGGGACTAGCGGGGGCAGAGACCCAGTACTTC

size: few
V: TRBV5-5
D: -
J: TRBJ1-6
CDR3: CASSLEGPNSPLHF
DNA: TGTGCCAGCAGCTTGGAAGGACCTAATTCACCCCTCCACTTT

size: -
V: TRBV9
D: -
J: TRBJ1-1
CDR3: CASSVRVSGTEAFF
DNA: TGTGCCAGCAGTGTACGGGTGTCGGGCACTGAAGCTTTCTTT

size: -
V: TRBV3-1
D: -
J: TRBJ2-1
CDR3: CASSQGRRSSYNEQFF
DNA: TGTGCCAGCAGCCAAGGACGGCGGAGCTCCTACAATGAGCAGTTCTTC

size: many
V: TRBV7-3
D: -
J: TRBJ1-5
CDR3: CASSLMADQPQHF
DNA: TGTGCCAGCAGCTTAATGGCCGATCAGCCCCAGCATTTT

size: many
V: TRBV6-1
D: -
J: TRBJ2-5
CDR3: CASSSLPDTGKVDF
DNA: TGTGCCAGCAGTTCCTTACCTGACACGGGGAAAGTGGACTTC

size: -
V: TRBV19
D: -
J: TRBJ1-4
CDR3: CASNTAQRGFGEKLFF
DNA: TGTGCCAGTAATACGGCTCAACGGGGGTTTGGCGAAAAACTGTTTTTT

size: -
V: TRBV2
D: -
J: TRBJ1-5
CDR3: CASRRTDSNKPQHF
DNA: TGTGCCAGCAGAAGGACAGATAGCAATAAGCCCCAGCATTTT

size: -
V: TRBV7-3
D: TRBD1
J: TRBJ1-2
CDR3: CASSLTETGHYGYTF
DNA: TGTGCCAGCAGCTTAACGGAGACAGGGCACTATGGCTACACCTTC

size: many
V: TRBV6-1
D: -
J: TRBJ2-1
CDR3: CASSTGGPPYNEQFF
DNA: TGTGCCAGCAGCACCGGGGGGCCCCCCTACAATGAGCAGTTCTTC

size: few
V: TRBV6-1
D: -
J: TRBJ2-2
CDR3: CASSYRPRGNGELFF
DNA: TGTGCCAGCAGCTACCGACCAAGGGGTAACGGGGAGCTGTTTTTT

size: many
V: TRBV7-2
D: -
J: TRBJ2-4
CDR3: CASSSQNIQYF
DNA: TGTGCCAGCAGCTCCCAAAACATTCAGTACTTC

size: -
V: TRBV4-1
D: TRBD2
J: TRBJ2-3
CDR3: CASSQMRGGRSPDTQYF
DNA: TGCGCCAGCAGCCAGATGCGGGGGGGCAGGAGTCCAGATACGCAGTATTTT

size: many
V: TRBV6-1
D: -
J: TRBJ2-7
CDR3: CASSVGDRSYEQYF
DNA: TGTGCCAGCAGTGTAGGGGATAGATCCTACGAGCAGTACTTC

size: many
V: TRBV7-7
D: TRBD1
J: TRBJ2-1
CDR3: CASSPGGTNNEQFF
DNA: TGTGCTAGCAGCCCAGGGGGCACCAACAATGAGCAGTTCTTC

size: -
V: TRBV4-2
D: TRBD2
J: TRBJ2-5
CDR3: CASSQDLAERQTQYF
DNA: TGTGCCAGCAGCCAAGACCTAGCGGAGAGGCAGACCCAGTACTTC

size: -
V: TRBV30
D: -
J: TRBJ1-3
CDR3: CAWQGSGNTIYF
DNA: TGTGCCTGGCAGGGTTCTGGAAACACCATATATTTT

size: few
V: TRBV12-3/TRBV12-4
D: -
J: TRBJ2-3
CDR3: CASSLELLGTDTQYF
DNA: TGTGCCAGCAGTTTGGAACTCCTGGGCACAGATACGCAGTATTTT

size: many
V: TRBV27
D: -
J: TRBJ2-7
CDR3: CASRSAGNEQYF
DNA: TGTGCCAGCAGAAGCGCAGGGAACGAGCAGTACTTC

size: many
V: TRBV6-1
D: -
J: TRBJ2-3
CDR3: CASRKTSTDTQYF
DNA: TGTGCCAGCAGAAAAACTAGCACAGATACGCAGTATTTT

size: once
V: TRBV11-2
D: TRBD2
J: TRBJ2-1
CDR3: CASSPGNQLAGGNEQFF
DNA: TGTGCCAGCAGCCCAGGGAATCAACTAGCGGGGGGAAATGAGCAGTTCTTC

size: many
V: TRBV20-1
D: TRBD1
J: TRBJ1-2
CDR3: CSASTGGIYGYTF
DNA: TGCAGTGCGTCGACAGGGGGGATCTATGGCTACACCTTC

size: many
V: TRBV7-2
D: -
J: TRBJ1-6
CDR3: CASSSAGKSPLHF
DNA: TGTGCCAGCAGCTCCGCAGGGAAATCACCCCTCCACTTT

size: many
V: TRBV19
D: -
J: TRBJ1-1
CDR3: CASSIGAEAFF
DNA: TGTGCCAGTAGTATCGGGGCGGAAGCTTTCTTT

size: once
V: TRBV5-4
D: -
J: TRBJ2-3
CDR3: CASSFTSPQDTQYF
DNA: TGTGCCAGCAGCTTCACATCTCCTCAGGATACGCAGTATTTT

size: -
V: TRBV18
D: -
J: TRBJ1-3
CDR3: CATTGTGSGNTIYF
DNA: TGTGCCACCACCGGGACCGGCTCTGGAAACACCATATATTTT

size: -
V: TRBV7-9
D: -
J: TRBJ2-7
CDR3: CASSLLGSHEQYF
DNA: TGTGCCAGCAGCTTACTGGGGTCCCACGAGCAGTACTTC

size: many
V: TRBV20-1
D: TRBD2
J: TRBJ2-1
CDR3: CSAIPSGQYNEQFF
DNA: TGCAGTGCCATTCCTAGCGGGCAATACAATGAGCAGTTCTTC

size: -
V: TRBV29-1
D: -
J: TRBJ2-2
CDR3: CSWAGRTGELFF
DNA: TGCAGCTGGGCAGGGAGGACCGGGGAGCTGTTTTTT

size: -
V: TRBV9
D: -
J: TRBJ2-5
CDR3: CASSVQGGETQYF
DNA: TGTGCCAGCAGCGTTCAAGGAGGGGAGACCCAGTACTTC

size: -
V: TRBV3-1
D: -
J: TRBJ1-6
CDR3: CASSQDNNSPLHF
DNA: TGTGCCAGCAGCCAAGATAACAACTCACCCCTCCACTTT

size: many
V: TRBV4-3
D: TRBD1
J: TRBJ1-2
CDR3: CASSQGDSAWGYTF
DNA: TGCGCCAGCAGCCAAGGGGACAGCGCTTGGGGCTACACCTTC

size: many
V: TRBV6-1
D: -
J: TRBJ1-6
CDR3: CASSPQGNSPLHF
DNA: TGTGCCAGCAGTCCTCAGGGGAATTCACCCCTCCACTTT

size: -
V: TRBV28
D: -
J: TRBJ2-7
CDR3: CASSFTTHYEQYF
DNA: TGTGCCAGCAGTTTCACAACTCACTACGAGCAGTACTTC

size: many
V: TRBV7-2
D: -
J: TRBJ2-1
CDR3: CASSGRRGDNEQFF
DNA: TGTGCCAGCAGCGGTCGTAGAGGAGACAATGAGCAGTTCTTC

size: -
V: TRBV9
D: -
J: TRBJ1-1
CDR3: CASSVPREGMNTEAFF
DNA: TGTGCCAGCAGCGTCCCCCGTGAGGGAATGAACACTGAAGCTTTCTTT

size: -
V: TRBV4-1
D: TRBD1
J: TRBJ1-3
CDR3: CASSQLTGGFGNTIYF
DNA: TGCGCCAGCAGCCAGTTGACAGGGGGTTTTGGAAACACCATATATTTT

size: many
V: TRBV27
D: -
J: TRBJ1-1
CDR3: CASSSLRQADEAFF
DNA: TGTGCCAGCAGTTCCCTCAGACAGGCGGATGAAGCTTTCTTT

size: -
V: TRBV6-6
D: -
J: TRBJ1-5
CDR3: CASSPHAGNHPRHF
DNA: TGTGCCAGCAGCCCGCACGCAGGTAATCACCCCCGGCATTTT

size: -
V: TRBV7-8
D: -
J: TRBJ2-4
CDR3: CASSLDLVAKNIQYF
DNA: TGTGCCAGCAGCTTAGACCTAGTAGCCAAAAACATTCAGTACTTC

size: -
V: TRBV10-3
D: TRBD1
J: TRBJ2-7
CDR3: CAISRGQGGIYEQYF
DNA: TGTGCCATCAGCCGGGGACAGGGAGGAATCTACGAGCAGTACTTC

size: many
V: TRBV3-1
D: -
J: TRBJ1-5
CDR3: CASSQDLSQPQHF
DNA: TGTGCCAGCAGCCAAGATCTCAGTCAGCCCCAGCATTTT

size: many
V: TRBV7-9
D: -
J: TRBJ1-5
CDR3: CASSLGGLGNQPQHF
DNA: TGTGCCAGCAGCTTAGGGGGTTTGGGCAATCAGCCCCAGCATTTT

size: many
V: TRBV7-9
D: -
J: TRBJ2-3
CDR3: CASSLEGLGTDTQYF
DNA: TGTGCCAGCAGCTTGGAAGGGCTTGGCACAGATACGCAGTATTTT

size: few
V: TRBV19
D: -
J: TRBJ1-2
CDR3: CASSRGGDNYGYTF
DNA: TGTGCCAGTAGTAGAGGGGGAGATAACTATGGCTACACCTTC

size: few
V: TRBV6-1
D: -
J: TRBJ2-7
CDR3: CASGPGRGGVGPYEQYF
DNA: TGTGCCAGCGGCCCCGGTCGTGGAGGGGTAGGACCCTACGAGCAGTACTTC

size: many
V: TRBV7-6
D: -
J: TRBJ2-3
CDR3: CASTPGGHTQYF
DNA: TGTGCCAGCACTCCCGGGGGGCATACGCAGTATTTT

size: -
V: TRBV3-1
D: -
J: TRBJ2-1
CDR3: CASSQDLGAYNEQFF
DNA: TGTGCCAGCAGCCAAGATTTGGGGGCCTACAATGAGCAGTTCTTC